What follows are 16 T cell receptor beta chains derived from one specimen sequenced in a study of tumor-infiltrating lymphocytes in localized non-small cell lung cancer. The table came from immunoSEQ multiplex PCR; TCRdb's copy has only in-frame clones and leaves some out. The table has 10,000 or so clones, around 72% seen once. Sequencing used lung tumor tissue. The receptors shown here come from a human donor with non-small cell lung cancer.

The V gene is TRBV11-3, the J gene TRBJ1-1, with D uncertain. V lost 5 bases and J 4 bases, leaving 17 bases between the germline ends. The CDR3 loop spans 15 amino acids. Looked up from germline, CDR1 is SGHNT and CDR2 is YENEEA. This chain's CDR3 is CASSHGGGGSTEAFF. DNA for the CDR3: TGTGCCAGCAGCCATGGCGGAGGAGGAAGCACTGAAGCTTTCTTT.

The chain carries TRBV4-3 and TRBJ2-5, with a tentative D call TRBD2 (5 bases). The CDR3 extends over 13 amino acids. V gave up 2 bases and J gave up 5 bases, with 9 bases separating them. The germline CDR1 and CDR2 sequences are LGHNA and YSLEER. CDR3 coding DNA: TGCGCCAGCAGCCAAATGCGCGGGGAGACCCAGTACTTC. It is translated as CASSQMRGETQYF.

V usage is TRBV5-1 and J usage is TRBJ1-2, with 7 nucleotides matching TRBD1. Germline V gene data show CDR1 as SGHRS and CDR2 as YFSETQ. The CDR3 contains 15 residues. V trimming: 4 bases; J trimming: 5 bases; junction bases outside the gene matches: 11. The CDR3: CASSPLEGARYGYTF. In nucleotides, the CDR3 is TGCGCCAGCAGCCCTTTAGAGGGGGCAAGGTATGGCTACACCTTC.

The chain uses TRBV29-1 and TRBJ1-2, with D tentatively TRBD1 (5 bases). The V end was cut by 3 bases, the J end by 8 bases, with 13 bases between. This CDR3 region has 12 residues. CDR1 SQVTM and CDR2 ANQGSEA come from the germline V gene. The CDR3, as DNA: TGCAGCGTTGACCAGGGAGGGTACGGCTACACCTTC. It yields the protein CSVDQGGYGYTF. The whole variable domain, remainder taken from reference TRBV29-1 and TRBJ1-2, is SAVISQKPSRDICQRGTSLTIQCQVDSQVTMMFWYRQQPGQSLTLIATANQGSEATYESGFVIDKFPISRPNLTFSTLTVSNMSPEDSSIYLCSVDQGGYGYTFGSGTRLTVV.

The chain recombines TRBV18 with TRBJ2-5; D uncertain. V lost 0 bases and J lost 6, with 11 bases in between. Germline CDR1 and CDR2: KGHSH and LQKENI. The CDR3 has 14 residues. DNA of the CDR3: TGTGCCAGCTCACCACCCTCCCTTGAGAAGACCCAGTACTTC. Its protein is CASSPPSLEKTQYF.

The V call is TRBV7-8, the J call TRBJ1-2; TRBD1 matches 7 bases. V lost 0 bases to trimming and J lost 4 bases; unmatched junction nucleotides: 2. Germline V gives CDR1 SGHVS, CDR2 FQNEAQ. This CDR3 has 14 amino acids. CDR3 region: CASSLATGAYGYTF. For the CDR3, the DNA is TGTGCCAGCAGCTTAGCAACAGGGGCCTATGGCTACACCTTC.

The chain joins TRBV7-2 to TRBJ2-3; D may be TRBD2 (7 bases). Germline V CDR1 and CDR2: SGHTA, FQGNSA. Trimming shortened V by 5 bases and J by 5 bases, and 20 bases separated the two germline ends. This CDR3 is built from 16 residues. The CDR3 is CASSLVSGGAIDTQYF. CDR3 in DNA: TGTGCCAGCAGCCTAGTAAGTGGGGGGGCCATAGATACGCAGTATTTT.

The CDR3 nucleotides are TGTGCTAGTGGAACCGGGACTAGCGGGGACTACAATGAGCAGTTCTTC. It yields the protein CASGTGTSGDYNEQFF. This sequence joins TRBV12-5 and TRBJ2-1; 13 positions agree with TRBD2. The germline CDR1 and CDR2 sequences are LGHNT and FRNRAP. V dropped 6 bases and J dropped 3; count of bases not matched to a gene: 5. CDR3 length: 16 residues.

The chain combines TRBV5-1 with TRBJ1-6, with D perhaps matching TRBD1 (5 bases). V dropped 5 bases and J dropped 8 bases, with 11 bases sitting between them. Germline V gene data show CDR1 as SGHRS and CDR2 as YFSETQ. The CDR3 is 13 amino acids. This CDR3 reads CASRGVRDSPLHF. The CDR3 DNA reads as TGCGCCAGCAGGGGGGTCCGGGATTCACCCCTCCACTTT. Full variable domain (missing parts from reference TRBV5-1 and TRBJ1-6): KAGVTQTPRYLIKTRGQQVTLSCSPISGHRSVSWYQQTPGQGLQFLFEYFSETQRNKGNFPGRFSGRQFSNSRSEMNVSTLELGDSALYLCASRGVRDSPLHFGNGTRLTVT.

This CDR3 reads CASQRRSRTDTQYF. Written as DNA, the CDR3 is TGTGCCAGTCAGCGGAGAAGCCGCACAGATACGCAGTATTTT. The gene calls are TRBV27 and TRBJ2-3, with D tentatively TRBD2 (5 bases). Germline loops: CDR1 MNHEY, CDR2 SMNVEV (reference sequence). Trimming left V 9 bases short and J 1 base short, with 14 bases between. This CDR3 has 14 residues.

This sequence joins TRBV4-3 and TRBJ1-6; 7 nucleotides agree with TRBD1. Germline CDR1 is LGHNA and CDR2 is YSLEER. The junction had 6 bases not matched to a gene; V was cut back by 3 bases and J by 7 bases. There are 15 residues in the CDR3. CDR3: CASSHFTGANSPLHF. The CDR3 nucleotides read TGCGCCAGCAGCCACTTCACAGGGGCAAATTCACCCCTCCACTTT.

CDR3 loop: CASSSLRSPNTGELFF. The CDR3 region has the DNA TGTGCCAGCAGCTCCCTGAGGAGTCCCAACACCGGGGAGCTGTTTTTT. J is TRBJ2-2 and V is TRBV27; D remains ambiguous. The CDR3 loop spans 16 amino acids. Trimming took off 6 bases at V and 2 bases at J, with 16 bases between the two ends. In germline, CDR1 is MNHEY, CDR2 SMNVEV (reference sequence).

V and J are TRBV5-1 and TRBJ2-3, with D possibly being TRBD2 (6 bases). The ends were cut back, 2 bases at V and 3 bases at J, with 13 bases in the middle. The germline gives CDR1 SGHRS, CDR2 YFSETQ. The CDR3 has 15 amino acids. CDR3 sequence (DNA): TGCGCCAGCAGCTTCACCAAGCGGGCAACAGATACGCAGTATTTT. Protein product: CASSFTKRATDTQYF.

This clone was recorded a few times. The chain couples TRBV7-2 to TRBJ2-7, with 8 bases lining up with TRBD2. This CDR3 is 15 amino acids long. Unmatched junction bases numbered 9, after V lost 1 base and J lost 7 bases. Looked up from germline, CDR1 is SGHTA and CDR2 is FQGNSA. This CDR3 reads CASSLGAGARGEQYF. The DNA for the CDR3 is TGTGCCAGCAGCTTAGGAGCGGGGGCTCGAGGAGAGCAGTACTTC.

The rearrangement joins TRBV19 to TRBJ1-3, with D unresolved. This CDR3 contains 13 residues. With 6 bases removed from V and 0 bases from J, the gap between germline ends came to 6 bases. CDR1 LNHDA and CDR2 SQIVND come from the germline V gene (reference sequence). The CDR3: CASRWDSGNTIYF. The CDR3 DNA follows: TGTGCCAGTAGATGGGACTCTGGAAACACCATATATTTT.

The J gene is TRBJ2-7, the V gene TRBV7-2; D uncertain. The CDR3 runs 14 residues. CDR1 SGHTA and CDR2 FQGNSA come from the germline V gene. With 4 bases removed from V and 1 base from J, the gap between germline ends came to 11 bases. CDR3 DNA sequence: TGTGCCAGCAGCTCGGACGGACGATCCTACGAGCAGTACTTC. Translated, it gives CASSSDGRSYEQYF.